The 16 T cell receptor beta chains below come from one sample, sequenced in a study of T-cell reconstitution after alpha-beta-depleted transplantation in children. Preparing the TCRbeta library involved the use of unique molecular identifiers. MiXCR was run by TCRdb on the PCR reads, yielding one entry per CDR3 protein. Here the sample spans 540,000 or so distinct CDR3 sequences, 23% being singletons. The sample in question was PBMCs, mostly from graft donor cells, obtained 360 days after TCRalphabeta/CD19-depleted stem cell transplant. Source of these receptors: a boy in the first two years of life who had a stem cell transplant for acute myeloid leukemia, so the T cells may come from the graft donor.

This clonotype was found a few times. The rearrangement links TRBV3-1 to TRBJ2-3; maybe TRBD2 (5 bases). The CDR3 has 18 residues. From germline, CDR1 is LGHDT and CDR2 YNNKEL (reference sequence). With 11 bases removed from V and 3 bases from J, the gap between germline ends came to 30 bases. The CDR3 DNA reads TGTGCCTCCTGCCAAGATCTTAACTACCTCCCGGGGACAGATACGCAGTATTTT. This encodes CASCQDLNYLPGTDTQYF.

This clonotype has a handful of counts. The chain carries TRBV9 and TRBJ2-1; possibly TRBD2 for D (5 bases). The V gene's germline CDR1 is SGDLS and CDR2 YYNGEE. The CDR3 has 14 amino acids. V was shortened by 4 bases and J by 9 bases, with 17 bases between the two germline ends. This CDR3 is CASSSSTGIGEQFF. DNA of the CDR3: TGTGCCAGCAGCTCCTCCACGGGGATTGGTGAGCAGTTCTTC.

The chain employs TRBV5-1 and TRBJ1-1; a weak D match, TRBD1 (5 bases). The CDR3 is 12 residues long. From germline, CDR1 is SGHRS and CDR2 YFSETQ. Trimming shortened V by 5 bases and J by 8 bases, and 13 bases separated the two germline ends. The CDR3 spells CASSGDGQEAFF. Here the CDR3 DNA reads TGCGCCAGCAGTGGGGACGGTCAAGAAGCTTTCTTT.

Concerning this clonotype itself: This may be a read error, as it is one base from a much larger clone. The chain is built from TRBV9 and TRBJ1-4; D call uncertain. Germline assignment: CDR1 SGDLS and CDR2 YYNGEE. With 4 bases removed from V and 6 bases from J, the gap between germline ends came to 10 bases. The CDR3 contains 13 residues. The CDR3 loop reads CASSLGLDEKLFF. As DNA, the CDR3 is TGTGCCAGCAGCCTTGGACTGGATGAAAAACTGTTTTTT.

This clonotype showed up many times. The chain combines TRBV9 with TRBJ2-3; D call uncertain. The CDR3 extends over 12 amino acids. With 4 bases removed from V and 2 bases from J, the gap between germline ends came to 5 bases. Per germline, CDR1 SGDLS and CDR2 YYNGEE. This chain's CDR3 is CASSSITDTQYF. CDR3 in DNA: TGTGCCAGCAGCTCCATCACAGATACGCAGTATTTT. The full variable domain, in which reference TRBV9 and TRBJ2-3 provide the parts outside the CDR3, is DSGVTQTPKHLITATGQRVTLRCSPRSGDLSVYWYQQSLDQGLQFLIQYYNGEERAKGNILERFSAQQFPDLHSELNLSSLELGDSALYFCASSSITDTQYFGPGTRLTVL.

This clonotype has ten or more counts. This chain joins TRBV20-1 and TRBJ2-7; 9 bases match TRBD1. Germline-derived CDR1 and CDR2 are DFQATT and SNEGSKA (reference sequence). This CDR3 region has 13 residues. J gave up 4 bases and V 4 bases, and 5 bases lay outside the gene matches. In DNA form, the CDR3 reads TGCAGTGCTAAGGACAGGGGACCTTACGAGCAGTACTTC. Translating gives CSAKDRGPYEQYF.

This chain joins TRBV20-1 and TRBJ2-5; no clear D gene. CDR1 is DFQATT, CDR2 SNEGSKA, per germline (reference sequence). The CDR3 is 12 residues long. The V gene lost 8 bases and the J gene lost 5 bases, with 15 bases spanning the gap. The CDR3 region has the DNA TGCAGTCCCACCATAGGGCCGGAGACCCAGTACTTC. Its protein product is CSPTIGPETQYF.

This clonotype was seen ten or more times. The rearrangement uses TRBV21-1 and TRBJ2-1; TRBD1 is the table's D call and was not checked against the DNA. TRBV21-1 is assigned pseudogene status. The CDR3 runs to 16 residues. DNA for the CDR3: TGTGCCAGCAGCAAAGGTCTACCGGGACAGGGGAGGTCAGAGTTCTTC. Translating it yields CASSKGLPGQGRSEFF.

This clonotype was observed a handful of times. The genes are TRBV11-2 and TRBJ2-1; perhaps TRBD1 as D (6 bases). Germline V gives CDR1 SGHAT, CDR2 FQNNGV. Trimming left V 5 bases short and J 8 bases short, with 16 bases between. This CDR3 comprises 14 residues. The CDR3 region has the DNA TGTGCCAGCAGCCCTGGACAGTCCAGCGATGAGCAGTTCTTC. It codes for CASSPGQSSDEQFF.

Only a few counts were recorded for this clonotype. The V and J genes are TRBV20-1 and TRBJ2-3; D perhaps matches TRBD2 (7 bases). Germline assignment: CDR1 DFQATT and CDR2 SNEGSKA (reference sequence). V lost 3 bases and J lost 4, with 29 bases in between. CDR3 length: 19 residues. The CDR3, as DNA: TGCAGTGCTAGGAGTGGGGGGGCTCTCACTCGGATGCAGGCAGATACGCAGTATTTT. It translates to CSARSGGALTRMQADTQYF.

The gene calls are TRBV20-1 and TRBJ2-7; TRBD1 matches at 8 bases. V shed 3 bases, J shed 6 bases, and the junction held 10 bases outside the gene matches. The germline gives CDR1 DFQATT, CDR2 SNEGSKA (reference sequence). The length of the CDR3 is 14 residues. This CDR3 is CSASDRGRGSEQYF. CDR3 coding DNA: TGCAGTGCTAGCGACAGGGGAAGGGGCTCCGAGCAGTACTTC.

This clonotype was seen a few times. This chain connects TRBV12-3 or TRBV12-4 to TRBJ2-7; D is uncertain. Trimming took 3 bases from V and 3 from J, leaving 9 bases between them. The CDR3 has 13 residues. The CDR3 sequence is CASSFFGLYEQYV. For the CDR3, the DNA is TGTGCCAGCAGTTTTTTTGGGCTCTACGAGCAGTACGTC.

The rearrangement links TRBV12-3 or TRBV12-4 to TRBJ1-2; D is possibly TRBD1 (5 bases). The CDR3 runs to 14 residues. V was clipped by 2 bases and J by 3 bases, with 10 bases between them. CDR3 coding DNA: TGTGCCAGCAGTTTACCAGGGTCCGACTATGGCTACACCTTC. It codes for CASSLPGSDYGYTF.

In this sample, this clonotype turned up many times. The chain has TRBV18 and TRBJ1-1, with a tentative D call TRBD1 (5 bases). The length of the CDR3 is 13 residues. Trimming stripped 3 bases from V and 5 bases from J, with 10 bases between. Germline CDR1 KGHSH, CDR2 LQKENI. The DNA for the CDR3 is TGTGCCAGCTCACCCTTCCCAGGGACTGAAGCTTTCTTT. The encoded protein is CASSPFPGTEAFF.

This clonotype has ten or more counts. This chain links TRBV10-3 with TRBJ1-6; 7 positions match TRBD1. The junction had 17 bases not matched to a gene; V was cut back by 6 bases and J by 0 bases. Germline CDR1 ENHRY, CDR2 SYGVKD. The CDR3 length is 20 residues. As DNA, the CDR3 is TGTGCCATCAGCCAAGGGGCGTCTCGGGACAGCTTCTCCTATAATTCACCCCTCCACTTT. Residues: CAISQGASRDSFSYNSPLHF.

The chain couples TRBV12-3 or TRBV12-4 to TRBJ2-1; 7 positions match TRBD1. The CDR3 runs to 16 residues. The ends lost 2 bases at V and 3 bases at J; junction bases unmatched: 7. The CDR3 region is CASSLSGTVIYNEQFF. The CDR3 bases are TGTGCCAGCAGTTTATCCGGGACAGTAATCTACAATGAGCAGTTCTTC.